The clone carrying this TCR beta chain was observed a few times. Its antigen remains unknown. In TCRdb, the 5' RACE reads were re-called with MiXCR into one record per CDR3 protein. The sample has fewer than 400,000 distinct CDR3 sequences, 10% to 15% seen once. The data stem from a study of T-cell memory formation after mild COVID-19. Study overall: Largely, TCR clusters stayed within a single donor. Study-level points and caveats: Contracting clones localized mainly to CM and EM when CD4+ and mainly to EMRA when CD8+. Clones contracting day 15 to 85 were balanced CD4/CD8; later expanders leaned CD4+.

Germline-derived CDR1 and CDR2 are LGHDT and YNNKEL (reference sequence). The CDR3 is made up of 12 amino acids. Trimming removed 0 bases at V and 10 bases at J, with 7 bases between. The rearrangement joins TRBV3-1 to TRBJ1-5; D unresolved. The receptor was derived from a man aged 18-30 years who had mild COVID-19 (a few samples of this study predate the infection). Cell type and time point are not known. The sequenced material came from PBMCs or a T cell subset sorted from them (not recorded which). The CDR3 is CASSQESGPQHF. The CDR3 DNA reads as TGTGCCAGCAGCCAAGAATCGGGCCCCCAGCATTTT.